A selection of T cell receptor beta chains follows, all from one sample in a study of blood T cells in healthy people across ages. TCRdb redid the calling of the 5' RACE reads with MiXCR, one entry per CDR3 protein. The sample holds about 590,000 distinct CDR3 sequences, approximately 30% seen once. The source material was blood. All receptors come from a woman aged 80 or older in good health. Both conserved end residues are part of each CDR3. A D gene is named only where the DNA matches it firmly. Where a row states a size, it is once, few, many or the class of an expanded clone; other rows omit it.

clone_size	d_call	v_call	j_call	cdr3_nt	cdr3_aa
many	.	TRBV7-8	TRBJ1-5	TGTGCCAGCAGCTACTGGGGATCTGGGCAGCCCCAGCATTTT	CASSYWGSGQPQHF
once	.	TRBV6-2/TRBV6-3	TRBJ2-1	TGTGCCAGCAGTTACACGAAGGGTTCCTACAATGAGCAGTTCTTC	CASSYTKGSYNEQFF
.	.	TRBV5-1	TRBJ2-1	TGCGCCAGCAGCTTGGACAGGCACTGGGGGGACAATGAACAGTTCTTC	CASSLDRHWGDNEQFF
.	TRBD2	TRBV4-2	TRBJ2-1	TGTGCCAGCAGCCGAGATACTAGCGAAGGTGTTGAGCAGTTCTTC	CASSRDTSEGVEQFF
.	TRBD2	TRBV7-2	TRBJ2-1	TGTGCCAGCGGCGGGAGTTCCTACAATGAGCAGTTCTTC	CASGGSSYNEQFF
.	TRBD1	TRBV7-9	TRBJ2-5	TGTGCCAGCAGCTCGGACAGGACTGGAGAGACCCAGTACTTC	CASSSDRTGETQYF
.	TRBD1	TRBV18	TRBJ2-7	TGTGCCAGCTCACCACCGACAGGGGGCCTCAAGGCCTACGAGCAGTACTTC	CASSPPTGGLKAYEQYF
few	.	TRBV7-2	TRBJ1-5	TGTGCCAGCAGCTTAGACGGGGAAAGCAATCAGCCCCAGCATTTT	CASSLDGESNQPQHF
many	TRBD2	TRBV9	TRBJ2-1	TGTGCCAGCAGCCCCCGAGCTAGCGGGGTTTACAATGAGCAGTTCTTC	CASSPRASGVYNEQFF
many	TRBD2	TRBV28	TRBJ2-3	TGTGCCAGCTCTGCCCTAGCGGGGGGGCCAGATACGCAGTATTTT	CASSALAGGPDTQYF
many	TRBD2	TRBV20-1	TRBJ2-4	TGCAGTGCTAGCATGTTAGCGGGGGGTCGAGAAAACATTCAGTACTTC	CSASMLAGGRENIQYF
.	.	TRBV7-2	TRBJ2-1	TGTGCCAGCAGCCCCTGGGCCGATAGTCCCCCTGAGCAGTTCTTC	CASSPWADSPPEQFF
many	.	TRBV7-8	TRBJ1-6	TGTGCCAGCAGCTTAGCGCTACGGTCGAGCTCCTATAATTCACCCCTCCACTTT	CASSLALRSSSYNSPLHF
many	TRBD1	TRBV4-2	TRBJ1-5	TGTGCCAGCAGCCAACAACGGGACAGTGGGTTCGGGCCCCAGCATTTT	CASSQQRDSGFGPQHF